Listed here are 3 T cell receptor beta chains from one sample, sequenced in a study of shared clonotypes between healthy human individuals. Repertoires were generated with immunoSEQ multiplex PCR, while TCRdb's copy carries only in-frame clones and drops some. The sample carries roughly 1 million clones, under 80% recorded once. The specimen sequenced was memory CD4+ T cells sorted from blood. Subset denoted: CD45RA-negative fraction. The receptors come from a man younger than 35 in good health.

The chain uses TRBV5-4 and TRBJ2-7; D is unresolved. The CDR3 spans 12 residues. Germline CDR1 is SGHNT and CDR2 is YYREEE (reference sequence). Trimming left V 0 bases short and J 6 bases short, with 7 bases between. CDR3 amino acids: CASSLDSSEQYF. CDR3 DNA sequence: TGTGCCAGCAGCTTGGATAGTAGCGAGCAGTACTTC.

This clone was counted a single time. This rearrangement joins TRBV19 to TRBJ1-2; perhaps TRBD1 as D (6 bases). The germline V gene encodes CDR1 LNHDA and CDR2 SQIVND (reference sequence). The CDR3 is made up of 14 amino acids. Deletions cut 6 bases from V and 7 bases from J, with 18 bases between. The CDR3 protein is CASRHQGSNAGYTF. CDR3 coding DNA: TGTGCCAGTAGGCATCAGGGGTCTAATGCTGGCTACACCTTC.

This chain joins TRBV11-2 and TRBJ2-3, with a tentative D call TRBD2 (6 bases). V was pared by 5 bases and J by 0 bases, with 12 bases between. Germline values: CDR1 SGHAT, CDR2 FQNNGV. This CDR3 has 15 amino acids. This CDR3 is CASSPVGTSTDTQYF. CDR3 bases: TGTGCCAGCAGCCCTGTGGGGACTAGCACAGATACGCAGTATTTT.